This T cell receptor beta chain was documented in a study of cytomegalovirus exposure and HLA in healthy donors. Notes on the study in general: TCR beta sequences reportedly predicted most subjects' HLA-A and HLA-B alleles accurately.

As for the donors, each was a healthy bone marrow donor. The CDR3 length is 16 residues. V was pared by 1 base and J by 8 bases, with 9 bases of the junction left unmatched. The germline gives CDR1 SGHNT, CDR2 YENEEA. Both 60 Vbeta primers and 13 Jbeta primers went into the PCR. Here immunoSEQ multiplex PCR was the method, and the copy in TCRdb shows in-frame clones only, minus some. This sample has about 150,000 clones, with approximately 80% found just once. This clone was counted between two and nine times. Its antigen is unidentified. V gene TRBV11-3 combines with J gene TRBJ2-1; TRBD1 aligns across 9 bases. The TCR was taken from a man aged 30-40 years in good health and CMV-seropositive. Material: PBMCs. The CDR3 nucleotides read TGTGCCAGCAGCTTAGGGCGGACAGGGGATGGGGATGAGCAGTTCTTC. Its translation is CASSLGRTGDGDEQFF.